The 11 T cell receptor beta chains in this list originate from one sample, sequenced in a study of shared clonotypes between healthy human individuals. Assay used: immunoSEQ multiplex PCR; TCRdb lists only in-frame clones, some missing. The sample consists of about 2.5 million clones, about 90% of them appearing once. What was sequenced was naive CD4+ T cells from PBMCs. This sample's subset: CD45RA+ positively selected. The receptors derive from a man aged 18 to 30 in good health. Some clones in this sample may be carry-over from other donors' samples.

The chain employs TRBV7-3 and TRBJ2-4; 11 nucleotides line up with TRBD2. CDR1 SGHTA and CDR2 FQGTGA come from the germline V gene. CDR3 size: 16 residues. The V segment lost 4 bases and the J segment 6 bases; nucleotides outside the gene matches: 8. CDR3 nucleotides: TGTGCCAGCAGCTCCGGACTAGCGGGCAGTGGAAACATTCAGTACTTC. Amino acid sequence: CASSSGLAGSGNIQYF.

Note on this clone: A much larger clonotype is one base distant, so this may be a read error. Other DNA sequences in the sample encode the same CDR3. The chain has TRBV7-2 and TRBJ2-3, with no clear D. The length of the CDR3 is 11 residues. Per germline, CDR1 SGHTA and CDR2 FQGNSA. V lost 1 base, J lost 5 bases, and 1 base lay in between. CDR3: CASSLEDTQYF. DNA for the CDR3: TGTGCCAGCAGCTTAGAAGATACGCAGTATTTT.

Turning to this clone: Other DNA sequences in this sample translate to the same CDR3. This chain joins TRBV7-2 and TRBJ1-2, with 11 bases that match TRBD1. Germline CDR1 SGHTA, CDR2 FQGNSA. This CDR3 has 15 amino acids. Unmatched junction bases numbered 7, after V lost 3 bases and J lost 7 bases. For the CDR3, the DNA is TGTGCCAGCAGCTTTCTCGGACAGGGGGCTGGTGGCTACACCTTC. Its protein product is CASSFLGQGAGGYTF. The whole variable domain, filled in from reference TRBV7-2 and TRBJ1-2, reads GAGVSQSPSNKVTEKGKDVELRCDPISGHTALYWYRQSLGQGLEFLIYFQGNSAPDKSGLPSDRFSAERTGGSVSTLTIQRTQQEDSAVYLCASSFLGQGAGGYTFGSGTRLTVV.

The genes are TRBV4-1 and TRBJ2-1; D is unresolved. This CDR3 contains 15 residues. Trimming removed 0 bases from V and 2 bases from J, with 8 bases in between. Germline V CDR1 and CDR2: MGHRA, YSYEKL. CDR3 region: CASSQDTRTYNEQFF. DNA for the CDR3: TGCGCCAGCAGCCAAGATACCAGGACCTACAATGAGCAGTTCTTC.

This sequence joins TRBV2 and TRBJ2-1; TRBD2 matches 10 bases. This CDR3 contains 15 residues. The germline CDR1 and CDR2 sequences are SNHLY and FYNNEI. V lost 2 bases, J lost 8 bases, and 6 bases stayed unmatched. CDR3 in amino acids: CASSEPSGRGHEQFF. The CDR3 nucleotides are TGTGCCAGCAGTGAACCTAGCGGGAGAGGGCATGAGCAGTTCTTC.

This chain joins TRBV6-5 and TRBJ2-1; D remains ambiguous. Germline V gives CDR1 MNHEY, CDR2 SVGAGI. The ends were cut back, 6 bases at V and 2 bases at J, with 11 bases in the middle. The CDR3 length is 14 residues. For the CDR3, the DNA is TGTGCCAGCAGCCCTATCATGCCCTACAATGAGCAGTTCTTC. Its protein is CASSPIMPYNEQFF.

Comment on this clone: The same CDR3 can be traced to other DNA sequences in this sample. This chain's CDR3 is CASSLGGRDGYTF. The CDR3 nucleotides read TGTGCCAGCAGTTTAGGAGGGAGAGATGGCTACACCTTC. This chain joins TRBV28 and TRBJ1-2; D is unclear. Germline CDR1 and CDR2: MDHEN and SYDVKM. The V and J ends lost 2 bases and 6 bases respectively, with 10 bases between them. The CDR3 contains 13 residues.

The chain is built from TRBV28 and TRBJ2-7; D may match TRBD1 or TRBD2 (5 bases each). Between the trimmed V and J ends, which lost 7 bases and 3 bases, there was a span of 16 bases. This CDR3 contains 14 residues. In germline, CDR1 is MDHEN, CDR2 SYDVKM. The CDR3 nucleotides read TGTGCCAGCAACCCAAGCAGGGACCGCTACGAGCAGTACTTC. Protein product: CASNPSRDRYEQYF. The complete variable domain, with remaining parts taken from reference TRBV28 and TRBJ2-7, reads DVKVTQSSRYLVKRTGEKVFLECVQDMDHENMFWYRQDPGLGLRLIYFSYDVKMKEKGDIPEGYSVSREKKERFSLILESASTNQTSMYLCASNPSRDRYEQYFGPGTRLTVT.

The chain uses TRBV28 and TRBJ2-1; 12 bases map to TRBD2. CDR1 and CDR2 (germline): MDHEN, SYDVKM. The CDR3 has 16 amino acids. V was pared by 3 bases and J by 3 bases, with 3 bases of the junction left unmatched. CDR3 sequence: CASSFKLAGGYNEQFF. The CDR3 nucleotides are TGTGCCAGCAGTTTCAAACTAGCGGGGGGCTACAATGAGCAGTTCTTC.

V usage is TRBV6-1 and J usage is TRBJ2-2; 7 positions match TRBD1. CDR1 is MNHNS and CDR2 is SASEGT in the germline V gene. This CDR3 has 17 amino acids. V dropped 4 bases and J dropped 4; count of bases not matched to a gene: 12. The CDR3 loop is CASSARGGAPGTGELFF. The CDR3 nucleotides are TGTGCCAGCAGTGCCCGAGGGGGCGCCCCGGGCACCGGGGAGCTGTTTTTT.

This chain joins TRBV5-8 and TRBJ1-2; D unresolved. Germline assignment: CDR1 SGHTS and CDR2 YDEGEE. This CDR3 contains 11 residues. Trimming pared 4 bases from V and 6 bases from J, leaving 7 bases between. The CDR3 sequence: CASSRVHGYTF. The CDR3 DNA follows: TGTGCCAGCAGCAGGGTGCATGGCTACACCTTC. The full variable domain, rest sourced from reference TRBV5-8 and TRBJ1-2, is EAGVTQSPTHLIKTRGQQATLRCSPISGHTSVYWYQQALGLGLQFLLWYDEGEERNRGNFPPRFSGRQFPNYSSELNVNALELEDSALYLCASSRVHGYTFGSGTRLTVV.